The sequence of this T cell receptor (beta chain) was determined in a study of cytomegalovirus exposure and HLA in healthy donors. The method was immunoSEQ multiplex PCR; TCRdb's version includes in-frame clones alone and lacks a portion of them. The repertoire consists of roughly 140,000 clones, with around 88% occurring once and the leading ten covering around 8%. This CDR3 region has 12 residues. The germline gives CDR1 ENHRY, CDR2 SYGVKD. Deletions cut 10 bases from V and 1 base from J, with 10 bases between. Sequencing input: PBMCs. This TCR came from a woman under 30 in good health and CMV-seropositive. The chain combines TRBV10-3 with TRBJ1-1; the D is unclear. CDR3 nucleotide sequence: TGTGCCACCCAAACACCGAACACTGAAGCTTTCTTT. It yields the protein CATQTPNTEAFF.